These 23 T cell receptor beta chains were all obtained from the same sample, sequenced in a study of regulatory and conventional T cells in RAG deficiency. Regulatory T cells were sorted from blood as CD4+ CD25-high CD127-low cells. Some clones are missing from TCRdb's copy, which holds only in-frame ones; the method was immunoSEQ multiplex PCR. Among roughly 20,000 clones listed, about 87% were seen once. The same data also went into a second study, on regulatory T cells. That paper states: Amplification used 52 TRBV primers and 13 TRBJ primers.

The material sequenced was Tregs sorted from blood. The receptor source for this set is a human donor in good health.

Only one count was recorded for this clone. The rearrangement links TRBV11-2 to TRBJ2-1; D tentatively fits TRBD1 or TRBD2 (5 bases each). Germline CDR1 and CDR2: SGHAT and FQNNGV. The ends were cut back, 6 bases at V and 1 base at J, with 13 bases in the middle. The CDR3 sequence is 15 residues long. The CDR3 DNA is TGTGCCAGCAGTTACCGGGACGGTTCCTACAATGAGCAGTTCTTC. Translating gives CASSYRDGSYNEQFF.

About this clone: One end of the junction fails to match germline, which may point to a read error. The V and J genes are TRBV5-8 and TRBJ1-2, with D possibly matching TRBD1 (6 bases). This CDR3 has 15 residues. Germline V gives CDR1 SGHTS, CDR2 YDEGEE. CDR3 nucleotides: TGTGCCAGCAGCCCGAAGGGGGGAGGTAGCTATGGCCACACCTTC. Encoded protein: CASSPKGGGSYGHTF.

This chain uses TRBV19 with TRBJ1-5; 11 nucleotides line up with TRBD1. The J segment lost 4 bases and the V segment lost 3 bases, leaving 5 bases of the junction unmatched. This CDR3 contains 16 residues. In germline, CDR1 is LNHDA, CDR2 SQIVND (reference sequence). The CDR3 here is CASSISGQGANQPQHF. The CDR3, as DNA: TGTGCCAGTAGTATCTCAGGACAGGGGGCAAATCAGCCCCAGCATTTT.

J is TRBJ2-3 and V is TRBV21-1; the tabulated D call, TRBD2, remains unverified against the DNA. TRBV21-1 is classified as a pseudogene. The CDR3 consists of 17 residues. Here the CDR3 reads CASSKETEPLDTDTQYF. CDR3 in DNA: TGTGCCAGCAGCAAAGAGACGGAGCCCCTAGACACAGATACGCAGTATTTT.

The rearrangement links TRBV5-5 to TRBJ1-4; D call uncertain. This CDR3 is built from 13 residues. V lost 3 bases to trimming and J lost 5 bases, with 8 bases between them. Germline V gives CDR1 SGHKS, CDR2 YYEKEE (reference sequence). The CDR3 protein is CASSSAVNEKLFF. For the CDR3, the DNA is TGTGCCAGCAGCTCCGCAGTAAATGAAAAACTGTTTTTT.

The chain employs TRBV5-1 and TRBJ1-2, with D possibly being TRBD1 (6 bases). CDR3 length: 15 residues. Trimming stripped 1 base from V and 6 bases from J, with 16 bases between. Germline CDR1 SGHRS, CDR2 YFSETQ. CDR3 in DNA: TGCGCCAGCAGCTTGACCCTTTCAGGGGACGATGGCTACACCTTC. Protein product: CASSLTLSGDDGYTF.

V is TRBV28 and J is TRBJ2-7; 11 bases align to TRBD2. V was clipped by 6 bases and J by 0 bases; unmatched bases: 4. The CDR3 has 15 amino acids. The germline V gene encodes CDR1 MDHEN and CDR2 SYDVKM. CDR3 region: CASRPTSGSSYEQYF. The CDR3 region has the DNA TGTGCCAGCAGACCTACTAGCGGGAGCTCCTACGAGCAGTACTTC.

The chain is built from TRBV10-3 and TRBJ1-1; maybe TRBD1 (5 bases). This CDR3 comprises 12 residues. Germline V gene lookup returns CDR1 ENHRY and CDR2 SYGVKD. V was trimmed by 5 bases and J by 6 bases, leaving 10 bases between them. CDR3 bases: TGTGCCATCAGTAGAGGGGAGGCTGAAGCTTTCTTT. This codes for CAISRGEAEAFF.

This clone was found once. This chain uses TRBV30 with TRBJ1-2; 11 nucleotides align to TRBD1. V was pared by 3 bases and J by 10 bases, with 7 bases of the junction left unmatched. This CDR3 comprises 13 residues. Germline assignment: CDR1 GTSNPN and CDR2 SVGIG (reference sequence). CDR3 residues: CAWRSDRGLDYTF. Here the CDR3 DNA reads TGTGCCTGGAGATCGGACAGGGGGCTTGACTACACCTTC.

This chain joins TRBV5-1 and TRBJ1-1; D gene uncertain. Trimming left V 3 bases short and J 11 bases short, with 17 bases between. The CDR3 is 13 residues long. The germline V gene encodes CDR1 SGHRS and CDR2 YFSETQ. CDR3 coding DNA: TGCGCCAGCAGCTCCGCCGGAGCGACGGGGGCTTTCTTT. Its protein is CASSSAGATGAFF. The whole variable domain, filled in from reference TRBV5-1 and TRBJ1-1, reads KAGVTQTPRYLIKTRGQQVTLSCSPISGHRSVSWYQQTPGQGLQFLFEYFSETQRNKGNFPGRFSGRQFSNSRSEMNVSTLELGDSALYLCASSSAGATGAFFGQGTRLTVV.

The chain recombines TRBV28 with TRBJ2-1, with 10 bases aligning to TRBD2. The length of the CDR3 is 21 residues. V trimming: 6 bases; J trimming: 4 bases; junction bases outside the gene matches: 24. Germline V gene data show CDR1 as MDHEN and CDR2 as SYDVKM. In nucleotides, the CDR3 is TGTGCCAGCAGCCACTACCCAGCGGGAGGGCTTCTCTTACAATCATACAATGAGCAGTTCTTC. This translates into CASSHYPAGGLLLQSYNEQFF.

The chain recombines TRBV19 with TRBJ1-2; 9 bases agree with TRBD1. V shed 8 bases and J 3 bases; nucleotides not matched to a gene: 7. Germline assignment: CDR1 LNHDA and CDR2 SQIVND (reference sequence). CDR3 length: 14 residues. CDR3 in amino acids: CASQNRGPYYGYTF. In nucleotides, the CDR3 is TGTGCCAGTCAGAACAGGGGGCCCTACTATGGCTACACCTTC.

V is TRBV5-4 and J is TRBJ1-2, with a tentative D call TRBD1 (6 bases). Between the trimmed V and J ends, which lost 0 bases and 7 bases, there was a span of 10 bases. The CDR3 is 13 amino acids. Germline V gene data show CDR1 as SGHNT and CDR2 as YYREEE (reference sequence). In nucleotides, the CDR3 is TGTGCCAGCAGCTTGGACAGGGAGCTTGGCTACACCTTC. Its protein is CASSLDRELGYTF. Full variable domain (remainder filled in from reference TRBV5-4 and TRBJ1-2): ETGVTQSPTHLIKTRGQQVTLRCSSQSGHNTVSWYQQALGQGPQFIFQYYREEENGRGNFPPRFSGLQFPNYSSELNVNALELDDSALYLCASSLDRELGYTFGSGTRLTVV.

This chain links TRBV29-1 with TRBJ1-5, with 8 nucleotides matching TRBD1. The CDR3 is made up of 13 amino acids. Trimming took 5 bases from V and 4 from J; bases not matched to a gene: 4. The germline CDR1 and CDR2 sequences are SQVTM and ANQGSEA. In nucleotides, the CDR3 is TGCAGCGTTTGCACAGGGGGAAATCAGCCCCAGCATTTT. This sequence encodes CSVCTGGNQPQHF. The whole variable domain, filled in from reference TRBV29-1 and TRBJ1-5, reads SAVISQKPSRDICQRGTSLTIQCQVDSQVTMMFWYRQQPGQSLTLIATANQGSEATYESGFVIDKFPISRPNLTFSTLTVSNMSPEDSSIYLCSVCTGGNQPQHFGDGTRLSIL.

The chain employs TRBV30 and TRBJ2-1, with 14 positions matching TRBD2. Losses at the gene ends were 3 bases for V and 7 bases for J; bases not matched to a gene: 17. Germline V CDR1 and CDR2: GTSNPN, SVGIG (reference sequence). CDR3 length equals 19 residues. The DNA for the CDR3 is TGTGCCTGGAGCCCAAAGACTAGCGGGAGGGCCTTTATGGCTAATGAGCAGTTCTTC. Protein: CAWSPKTSGRAFMANEQFF.

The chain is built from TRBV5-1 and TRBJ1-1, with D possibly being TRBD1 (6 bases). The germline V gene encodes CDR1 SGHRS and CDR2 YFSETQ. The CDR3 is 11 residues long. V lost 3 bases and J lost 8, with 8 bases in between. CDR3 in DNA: TGCGCCAGCAGCTGGGGGACAGAAGCTTTCTTT. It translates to CASSWGTEAFF.

In DNA, the CDR3 is TGTGCCAGCTCTCACCAGCCAGTCAACACTGAAGCTTTCTTT. This gives the protein CASSHQPVNTEAFF. This chain uses TRBV18 with TRBJ1-1; D is unclear. The ends were cut back, 6 bases at V and 2 bases at J, with 13 bases in the middle. From germline, CDR1 is KGHSH and CDR2 LQKENI. CDR3 length equals 14 residues.

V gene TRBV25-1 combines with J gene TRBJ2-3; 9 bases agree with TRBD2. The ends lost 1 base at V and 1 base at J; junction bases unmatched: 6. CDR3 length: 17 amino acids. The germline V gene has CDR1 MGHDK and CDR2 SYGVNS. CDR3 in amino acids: CASSEFTSSGGTDTQYF. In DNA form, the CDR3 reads TGTGCCAGCAGTGAATTTACGTCTAGCGGGGGCACAGATACGCAGTATTTT.

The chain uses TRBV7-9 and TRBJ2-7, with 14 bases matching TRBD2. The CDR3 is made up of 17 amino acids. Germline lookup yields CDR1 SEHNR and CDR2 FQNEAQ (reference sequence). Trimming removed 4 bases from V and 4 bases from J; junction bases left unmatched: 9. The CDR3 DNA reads TGTGCCAGCAGCTCCGTTCGACTAGCGGGAGGGAGTTACGAGCAGTACTTC. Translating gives CASSSVRLAGGSYEQYF.

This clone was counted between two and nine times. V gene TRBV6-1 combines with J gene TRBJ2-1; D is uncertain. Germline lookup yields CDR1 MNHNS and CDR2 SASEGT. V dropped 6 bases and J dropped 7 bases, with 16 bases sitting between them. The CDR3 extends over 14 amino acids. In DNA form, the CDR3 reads TGTGCCAGCAGGTTGGGGTTGAACCTTAATGAGCAGTTCTTC. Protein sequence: CASRLGLNLNEQFF.

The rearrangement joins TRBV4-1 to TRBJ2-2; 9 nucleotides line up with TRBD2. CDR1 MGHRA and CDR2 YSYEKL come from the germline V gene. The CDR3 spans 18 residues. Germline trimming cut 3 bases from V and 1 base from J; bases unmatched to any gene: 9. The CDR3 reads CASSHRGGGALNTGELFF. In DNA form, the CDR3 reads TGCGCCAGCAGCCACCGTGGCGGGGGGGCCTTGAACACCGGGGAGCTGTTTTTT.

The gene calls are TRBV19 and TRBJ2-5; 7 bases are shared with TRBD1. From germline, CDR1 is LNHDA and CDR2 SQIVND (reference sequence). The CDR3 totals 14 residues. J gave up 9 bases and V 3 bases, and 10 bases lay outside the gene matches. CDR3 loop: CASSIRQGQYAQYF. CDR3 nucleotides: TGTGCCAGTAGTATCCGACAGGGTCAATATGCCCAGTACTTC.

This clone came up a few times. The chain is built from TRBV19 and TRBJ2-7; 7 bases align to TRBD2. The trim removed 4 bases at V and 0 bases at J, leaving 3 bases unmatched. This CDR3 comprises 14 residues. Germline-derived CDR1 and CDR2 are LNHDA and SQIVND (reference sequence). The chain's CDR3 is CASSREGYSYEQYF. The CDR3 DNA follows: TGTGCCAGTAGTAGGGAGGGTTACTCCTACGAGCAGTACTTC.